This section outlines one TCR beta chain sequence together with its context. Its antigen is unknown. Since a much larger clone is just one base distant, this may be a read error. The data were obtained in a study of T cell repertoires in cytomegalovirus infection (dated by TCRdb to between 2019 and 2020). About the study as a whole: The peptide stimulations were aimed at well-studied HLA-B-restricted epitopes as well as recently identified HLA-C-restricted CMV epitopes, whose presentation resists viral immunomodulation. Donor HLA type was relevant to the analysis, as public TCR beta signatures indicated carriage of CMV infection together with the matching HLA type. Summary of the overall study and its limitations: Cumulative frequency of public TCR beta family members discriminated carriers of CMV infection plus the relevant HLA type in this cohort and an independent roughly 330-donor cohort. The ex vivo response was dominated by HLA-C-restricted CMV-specific TCR beta clonotypes, and the single most frequent clonotype in two of eight donors was supplied by these HLA-C-restricted clonotypes.

The data were produced on an Illumina HiSeq 1500. TCRdb redid the processing of the public reads, applying fastp at Q25 and MiXCR, and retained in-frame beta chains. Entries that share a CDR3 protein sequence are merged under the most common genes and DNA. Recorded for this sample are 900,000 to 950,000 distinct CDR3 sequences; around 31% of them occurred a single time. The ten largest clones add up to over 12% of the sample. Read against the paper, the sample's treatment or condition label means: in vitro stimulation with specific CMV peptide epitopes to enrich CMV-specific T cells. Trimming removed 8 bases from V and 3 bases from J, leaving 16 bases between the germline ends. The CDR3 has 14 amino acids, counting the end cysteine and phenylalanine. The read is trimmed to its CDR3 DNA, 42 bases read in frame from base 1.

The sequence was obtained from a human donor in good health (CMV status not recorded). Some clones in this sample may be carry-over from other donors' samples. This specimen consisted of cultured CD8+ T cells from PBMCs, obtained from culture after CMV antigen stimulation. Recombination joined TRBV12-3 or TRBV12-4 with TRBJ1-1; the best D guess is TRBD1, with 6 bases matching. The bases are TGTGCCAGCGGTTCGTCCGGGACACACACTGAAGCTTTCTTT. Its coded protein is CASGSSGTHTEAFF.